Listed below are T cell receptor beta chains from one sample, sequenced in a study of post-analysis software for immune sequencing data. TCRdb re-called the PCR reads through MiXCR, storing one row per CDR3 protein. Of over 300,000 distinct CDR3 sequences listed, roughly 30% are singletons. Sequenced input: blood. The origin of the receptors is a girl between 10 and 17 years old with multiple sclerosis. The CDR3 runs from the conserved cysteine through the conserved F or W. The order of the fields is V gene, D gene, clone size, J gene, CDR3 protein, CDR3 DNA. The D gene is left open where the match is weak. Some rows mark clone size as missing; the rest say once, few, many or name a class of expanded clone.

TRBV7-9,-,-,TRBJ2-3,CTSSPLGGTDTQYF,TGTACCAGCAGCCCCCTCGGGGGCACAGATACGCAGTATTTT
TRBV3-1,-,few,TRBJ2-7,CASSQDFDGNYEQYF,TGTGCCAGCAGCCAAGATTTTGACGGCAACTACGAGCAGTACTTC
TRBV2,TRBD2,-,TRBJ2-1,CASSAKGLVGYNEQFF,TGTGCCAGCAGTGCCAAGGGACTAGTAGGTTACAATGAGCAGTTCTTC
TRBV6-5,TRBD1,-,TRBJ2-7,CASSYKGAREQYF,TGTGCCAGCAGTTACAAGGGGGCGCGAGAGCAGTACTTC
TRBV27,-,-,TRBJ2-1,CASNLMGSPYNEQFF,TGTGCCAGCAATTTGATGGGTTCTCCCTACAATGAGCAGTTCTTC
TRBV3-1,-,-,TRBJ1-1,CASSHPRSTEAFF,TGTGCCAGCAGCCACCCCAGGAGCACTGAAGCTTTCTTT
TRBV12-3/TRBV12-4,TRBD1,-,TRBJ2-2,CASSQTGDGPGELFF,TGTGCCAGCAGCCAAACAGGGGATGGTCCCGGGGAGCTGTTTTTT
TRBV5-1,-,-,TRBJ1-2,CASSLQQTSGGHYGYTF,TGCGCCAGCAGTTTACAGCAAACCAGTGGGGGCCACTATGGCTACACCTTC
TRBV12-3/TRBV12-4,-,-,TRBJ2-3,CASTDFTDAQYF,TGTGCCAGCACAGACTTCACAGATGCGCAGTATTTT
TRBV20-1,-,-,TRBJ2-7,CSARVALGNEQYF,TGCAGTGCTAGAGTTGCCCTAGGAAACGAGCAGTACTTC